Sequencing of this T cell receptor (beta chain) was carried out in a study of OX40 agonist ivuxolimab in advanced cancers. On the study more broadly: Patients' therapy was ivuxolimab, an antibody that acts as an agonist of OX40 (CD134).

Peripheral blood came from all dose cohorts at three timepoints. Measured with immunoSEQ multiplex PCR; TCRdb has only the in-frame clones, and not every one. The sample has some 80,000 clones; just under 90% are singletons. Germline V gene sequence: CDR1 MDHEN, CDR2 SYDVKM. CDR3 size: 15 residues. The germline V and J ends were trimmed by 8 bases and 5 bases, with 20 bases remaining between them. The V and J genes are TRBV28 and TRBJ2-3; D possibly corresponds to TRBD2 (5 bases). The specimen was CD4+ or CD8+ T cells sorted from blood, collected in a trial of the OX40 agonist ivuxolimab. This sequence originates from an adult with an advanced solid tumor such as melanoma, head and neck, liver or kidney cancer. For the CDR3, the DNA is TGTGCCAGCCCCCGCGGCGGGTCGCCTGGAGATACGCAGTATTTT. Translated, it gives CASPRGGSPGDTQYF.